This T cell receptor (beta chain) was captured in a study of CD8 T cells in ankylosing spondylitis. Study-wide results and caveats: A motif of eight highly homologous TCR beta variants was seen as apparently characteristic of ankylosing spondylitis blood.

From the 5' RACE reads, TCRdb called clonotypes with MiXCR, one entry per CDR3 protein. This sample has approximately 220,000 distinct CDR3 sequences, with around 24% found just once. On this clonotype itself: No antigen is known for it.

This CDR3 contains 15 residues. V was cut by 0 bases and J by 7 bases, with 15 bases left in between. CDR1 is MNHEY, CDR2 SVGAGI, per germline. Sequencing was done on a sample of blood, either unsorted or a sorted T cell fraction (not recorded which). The V gene is TRBV6-5, the J gene TRBJ1-1; unclear D gene. This TCR was recovered from a male donor with ankylosing spondylitis or in good health (not recorded which). The CDR3 coding sequence is TGTGCCAGCAGTTACTCGATAGCGGCATTGGGTGAAGCTTTCTTT. Amino acids: CASSYSIAALGEAFF.